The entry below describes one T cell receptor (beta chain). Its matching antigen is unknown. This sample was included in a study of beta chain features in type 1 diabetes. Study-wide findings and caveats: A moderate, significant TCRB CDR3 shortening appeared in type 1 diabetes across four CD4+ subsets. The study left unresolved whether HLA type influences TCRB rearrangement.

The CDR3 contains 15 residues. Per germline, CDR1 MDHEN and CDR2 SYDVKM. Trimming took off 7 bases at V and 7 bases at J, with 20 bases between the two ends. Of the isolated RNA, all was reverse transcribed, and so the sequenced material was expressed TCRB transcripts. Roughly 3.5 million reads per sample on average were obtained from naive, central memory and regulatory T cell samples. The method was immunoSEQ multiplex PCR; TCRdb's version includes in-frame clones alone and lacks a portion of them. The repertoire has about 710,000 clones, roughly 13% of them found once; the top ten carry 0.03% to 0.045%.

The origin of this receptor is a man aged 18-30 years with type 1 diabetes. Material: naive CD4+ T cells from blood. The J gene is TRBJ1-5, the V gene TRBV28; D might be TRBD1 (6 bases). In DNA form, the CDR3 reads TGTGCCAGCACCAAAATCCGGGGGGCGGGACAGCCCCAGCATTTT. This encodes CASTKIRGAGQPQHF.